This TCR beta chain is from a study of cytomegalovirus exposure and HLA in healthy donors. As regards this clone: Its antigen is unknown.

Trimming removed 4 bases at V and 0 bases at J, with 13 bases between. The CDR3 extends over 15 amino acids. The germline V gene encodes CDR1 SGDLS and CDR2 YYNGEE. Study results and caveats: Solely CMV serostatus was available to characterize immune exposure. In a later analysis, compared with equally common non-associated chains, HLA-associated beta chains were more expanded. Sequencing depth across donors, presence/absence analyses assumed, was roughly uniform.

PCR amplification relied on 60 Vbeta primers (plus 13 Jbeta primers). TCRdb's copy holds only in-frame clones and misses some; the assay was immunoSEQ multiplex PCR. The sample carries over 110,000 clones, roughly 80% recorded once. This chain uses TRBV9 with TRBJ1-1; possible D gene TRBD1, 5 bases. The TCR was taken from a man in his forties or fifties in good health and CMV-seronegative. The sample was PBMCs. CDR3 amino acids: CASSPQGGMNTEAFF. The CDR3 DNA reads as TGTGCCAGCAGCCCCCAGGGAGGGATGAACACTGAAGCTTTCTTT.